This T cell receptor (beta chain) was sequenced for a study of CD8+CD57+ T cells in acquired aplastic anemia. On the study more broadly: Sorted CD4+ and CD8+ cells yielded around 3.2 ug of DNA on average.

As concerns this clonotype: Its antigen remains unidentified.

V dropped 4 bases and J dropped 1; count of bases not matched to a gene: 0. Per germline, CDR1 SNHLY and CDR2 FYNNEI. The CDR3 consists of 13 residues. The use of genomic DNA as template underpinned the TCR beta VDJ and CDR3 profiling. TCRdb re-called the reads through MiXCR, storing one row per CDR3 protein. The table lists under 200,000 distinct CDR3 sequences, less than 50% of them singletons. Study findings and constraints: Between patients and controls, CD8+ Simpson's diversity did not vary significantly.

Patients selected for sequencing had displayed CD8+CD57+ cell expansion by flow cytometry. Patients uniformly had severe acquired aplastic anemia. Blood was sampled before the patients had received any therapy. The sequenced material came from sorted CD4+, CD8+, or CD8+CD57+ T cells (not recorded which) from PBMCs. The rearrangement uses TRBV2 and TRBJ2-5; 7 bases fit TRBD1. The TCR originated in a human donor with aplastic anemia. The CDR3 reads CASSGTGQETQYF. Written as DNA, the CDR3 is TGTGCCAGCAGTGGGACAGGCCAAGAGACCCAGTACTTC.